This TCR beta chain was identified during a study of shared clonotypes between healthy human individuals (dated by TCRdb to 2020 to 2021). Regarding the complete study: A few men and two women, aged 18 to 49 years, made up the cohort. For each donor, three plates each were used for CD4 naive and CD4 memory, two plates were used for CD8 naive, and one plate was used for CD8 memory. Different laboratories and diverse techniques were used to prepare libraries and sequence TCR repertoires, to increase sequencing depth and limit assay-specific biases. Leukapheresis yielded between about 0.85 and 10 billion PBMCs per donor. The study deeply sequenced blood TCR repertoires of about 5 healthy adults to estimate repertoire size and the extent of clonotype sharing between individuals. The investigation overall reported the following: Clonotypes shared by all four sorted-subset donors showed higher generation probabilities than non-shared clonotypes. The small number of donors limited the genetic and exposure-history diversity represented. Even with the large sequencing depth, rarefaction of the sorted-subset datasets indicated that sequencing was incomplete. Larger estimated clonotype richness was generally found for naive subsets than for memory subsets. Sampling was restricted to blood, and TCR repertoires in tissues likely differ from the TCR repertoires found in blood. Approximately 5% of naive CD4, around 3.6% of naive CD8, 2.3% of memory CD4, and around 0.4% of memory CD8 clonotypes were shared across several donors. Pairwise subsampling indicated that sequencing depth was expected to affect the degree of clonotype sharing among donors.

Spanning cysteine to phenylalanine, the CDR3 consists of 13 amino acids. Left in the record is the CDR3 DNA by itself, 39 bases read in frame from the first base. As encoded in the germline V gene, CDR1 is MGHDK while CDR2 is SYGVNS. Deletion took 6 bases off V and 4 bases off J, with a span of 12 bases between the germline ends. Using the deep immunoSEQ assay, TCR CDR3 regions were amplified from genomic DNA by multiplex PCR. Extracted genomic DNA from each cell subset was spread evenly across all wells of several immunoSEQ 96-well plates, with each plate serving as a replicate. For sorted subsets, about 200 ng genomic DNA, equal to 30,000 to 35,000 T cell genomes, was loaded into each replicate PCR. Purified libraries were measured with a Qubit 3.0 fluorometer, size-checked on a Bioanalyzer 2100, and measured again with the KAPA Library Quantification kit. A separate single-read 150-cycle Illumina NextSeq 550 flow cell was used to sequence each immunoSEQ 96-well plate. The study's own analysis went as follows. Because only junctional sequences without quality scores were contained in the immunoSEQ output, filtering matching that applied to full-length reads could not be performed. To assign V/J genes and CDR3, sequences were annotated against IMGT germline references using PyIR, a Python wrapper for IgBLAST v1.9. Reads with weak V/J assignments (E-value above 1e-6), missing CDR3, stop codons, out-of-frame junctions, or ambiguous translated residues were removed. V3J clonotypes were defined as sequences sharing an identical inferred V gene, J gene, and CDR3 amino acid sequence. Percentage overlap between repertoires was computed as shared unique clonotypes divided by the size of the smaller repertoire. Three approaches were used to assess repertoire richness: RTK rarefaction, the Chao1 estimator, and Recon v2.1 estimates of unobserved clonotypes. Generation probabilities were computed with OLGA for all TCRbeta clonotypes obtained by the gDNA method from four donors. In TCRdb, the immuneACCESS table is reduced to in-frame sequences with V and J assigned. These tables do not hold every clone; where another copy was compared, an unresolved V gene accounts for under half, and the others remain unexplained. V, J and clone size are those of that table, while D and trimming were read from the DNA. For this sample there are nearly 2 million clones; about 95% appear just once. In total, the top ten clones hold around 1% of the sample.

CD8 naive samples were CD45RO-negative cells positively selected for CCR7, giving a CD45RA+CCR7+ population that excluded TemRA cells. The donors were healthy, HIV-negative adults with no recently reported acute infections or vaccinations. Every donor was a Caucasian adult residing in Nashville, Tennessee, USA. After blood collection by leukapheresis, PBMCs were isolated using Ficoll-Histopaque density gradient centrifugation and then cryopreserved in the vapor phase of liquid nitrogen. Analytical flow cytometry was used to check the purity and quantity of every magnetically sorted T cell population. From each sorted fraction, genomic DNA was isolated and quantified by UV absorbance on a Nanodrop 2000c. This clone appeared a few times. Which antigen it targets is not known. No clone much larger than this one lies a single base away; base qualities are absent.

The sequencing sample was made of naive CD8+ T cells sorted from blood. Sample cell subset or site, as interpreted from the label and publication: CD45RA+CCR7+. In this chain, TRBV25-1 is recombined with TRBJ1-1; the D gene cannot be named for sure. The sequence was collected from a man aged 18 to 29 in good health. The DNA sequence is as follows: TGTGCCAGCAGCCTAGCGGGTGGCACTGAAGCTTTCTTT. Its translation is CASSLAGGTEAFF.